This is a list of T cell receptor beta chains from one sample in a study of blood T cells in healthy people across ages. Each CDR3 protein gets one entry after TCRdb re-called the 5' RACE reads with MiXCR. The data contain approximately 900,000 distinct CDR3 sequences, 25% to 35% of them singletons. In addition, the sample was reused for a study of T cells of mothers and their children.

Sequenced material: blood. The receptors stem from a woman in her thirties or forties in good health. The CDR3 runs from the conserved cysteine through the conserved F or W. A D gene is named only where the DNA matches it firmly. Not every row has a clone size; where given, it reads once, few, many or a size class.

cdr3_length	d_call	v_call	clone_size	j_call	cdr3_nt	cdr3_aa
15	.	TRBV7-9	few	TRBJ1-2	TGTGCCAGCAGCCGGCCGGCTACTGGGGTTTATGGCTACACCTTC	CASSRPATGVYGYTF
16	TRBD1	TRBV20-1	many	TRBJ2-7	TGCAGTGCTAGAGACCGCGGGACAGGGCCTACCTACGAGCAGTACTTC	CSARDRGTGPTYEQYF
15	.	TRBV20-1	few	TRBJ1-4	TGCAGTGCTAGGGGTGGGACCGACCTTAATGAAAAACTGTTTTTT	CSARGGTDLNEKLFF
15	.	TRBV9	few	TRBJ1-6	TGTGCCAGCAGCCTCTTAGGGGGGGCACAGTCACCCCTCCACTTT	CASSLLGGAQSPLHF
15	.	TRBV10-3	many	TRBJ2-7	TGTGCCATCAGGGCCTCCGGAGAACAGGGTAGCGAGCAGTACTTC	CAIRASGEQGSEQYF
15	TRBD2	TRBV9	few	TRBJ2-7	TGTGCCAGCAGCGTAGATGGCGGGGGTCCCTACGAGCAGTACTTC	CASSVDGGGPYEQYF
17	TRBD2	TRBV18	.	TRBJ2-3	TGTGCCAGCTCACCTAGGGCAAGCGGGGTTGTTGGAGATACGCAGTATTTT	CASSPRASGVVGDTQYF
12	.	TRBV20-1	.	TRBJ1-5	TGCAGTGCTAGTAACACTGATCAGCCCCAGCATTTT	CSASNTDQPQHF
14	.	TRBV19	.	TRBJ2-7	TGTGCCAGTAGTATAGTTGGGTGGACCTACGAGCAGTACTTC	CASSIVGWTYEQYF
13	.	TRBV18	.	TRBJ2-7	TGTGCCAGCTCACCACAGAGCGCCTACGAGCAGTACTTC	CASSPQSAYEQYF
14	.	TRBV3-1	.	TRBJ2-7	TGTGCCAGCAGCCATCCCGACACCTACAATGAGCAGTACTTC	CASSHPDTYNEQYF
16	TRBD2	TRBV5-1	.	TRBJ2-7	TGCGCCAGCAGCCCGGGGACTAGCGGGGGCCTCTACGAGCAGTACTTC	CASSPGTSGGLYEQYF
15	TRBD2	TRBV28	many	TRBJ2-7	TGTGCCAGCAGTTCGCGGGGGGGTCAGGGATACGAGCAGTACTTC	CASSSRGGQGYEQYF
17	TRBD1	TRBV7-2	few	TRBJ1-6	TGTGCCAGCAGCTTAGCGGGGACGGCAGGGGGCCATTCACCCCTCCACTTT	CASSLAGTAGGHSPLHF
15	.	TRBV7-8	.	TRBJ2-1	TGTGCCAGCAGCACCCACCGGACCGTCTACAATGAGCAGTTCTTC	CASSTHRTVYNEQFF
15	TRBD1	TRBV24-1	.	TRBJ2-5	TGTGCCACCAGTGACCGGACAGGGCCCCAAGAGACCCAGTACTTC	CATSDRTGPQETQYF
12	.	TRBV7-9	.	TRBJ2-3	TGTGCCAGCAGCAAGTACACAGATACGCAGTATTTT	CASSKYTDTQYF
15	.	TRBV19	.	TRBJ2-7	TGTGCCAGTAGTAAACGGGACGGCGGTCCCTACGAGCAGTACTTC	CASSKRDGGPYEQYF
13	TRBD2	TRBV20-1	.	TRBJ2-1	TGCAGTGCTAGGTCTATCCGGGGGGATGAGCAATTCTTC	CSARSIRGDEQFF
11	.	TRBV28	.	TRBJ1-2	TGTGCCAGCATATCGGGGTATGGCTACACCTTC	CASISGYGYTF
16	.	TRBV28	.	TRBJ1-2	TGTGCCAGCAGACCTAGAGGGAGGGGGATGAACTATGGCTACACCTTC	CASRPRGRGMNYGYTF
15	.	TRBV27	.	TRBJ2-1	TGTGCCAGCAGTTTAAAGGGGATCCCAGATGTGGAGCAGTTCTTC	CASSLKGIPDVEQFF
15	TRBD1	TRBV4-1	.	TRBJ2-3	TGCGCCAGCAACCTACGAGGACAGGGGGGCGATACGCAGTATTTT	CASNLRGQGGDTQYF
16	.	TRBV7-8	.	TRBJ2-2	TGTGCCAACAGTTCGGGCCGCCCCCGGAGCACCGGGGAGCTGTTTTTT	CANSSGRPRSTGELFF
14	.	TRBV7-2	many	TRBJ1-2	TGTGCCAGCAGCTTAGCGAACAGGAGGGATGGCTACACCTTC	CASSLANRRDGYTF
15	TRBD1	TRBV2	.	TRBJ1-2	TGTGCCAGCAGTGAATCGGACAGGGCCGACTATGGCTACACCTTC	CASSESDRADYGYTF
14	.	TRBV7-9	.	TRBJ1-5	TGTGCCAGCAGCTTAGGCGACGGGGCAGGGCCCCAGCATTTT	CASSLGDGAGPQHF
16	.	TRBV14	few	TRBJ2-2	TGTGCCAGCAGCCAAGATCCGGGGGCGAGGACCGGGGAGCTGTTTTTT	CASSQDPGARTGELFF
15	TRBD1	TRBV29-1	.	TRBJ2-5	TGCAGCGTTTTGGGACAGGTGAATCACCGAAAGACCCAGTACTTC	CSVLGQVNHRKTQYF
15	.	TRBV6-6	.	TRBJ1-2	TGTGCCAGCGGATCGGGGCTTCTAGCTAACTATGGCTACACCTTC	CASGSGLLANYGYTF
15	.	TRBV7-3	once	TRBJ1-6	TGTGCCAGCAGCTTGACGGGACGCCCCAATTCACCCCTCCACTTT	CASSLTGRPNSPLHF
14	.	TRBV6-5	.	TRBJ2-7	TGTGCCAGCAGTGTCCAGGGAAGCCTTGGCGAGCAGTACTTC	CASSVQGSLGEQYF
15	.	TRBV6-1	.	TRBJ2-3	TGTGCCAGCTATACTTTGGCGGGGCGCACAGATACGCAGTATTTT	CASYTLAGRTDTQYF
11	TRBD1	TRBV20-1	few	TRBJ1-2	TGCAGTGCCTGGACAGGGGAAGGCTACACCTTC	CSAWTGEGYTF
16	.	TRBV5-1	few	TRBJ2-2	TGCGCCAGCAGCAGAGAGTCGGGGTCGAACACCGGGGAGCTGTTTTTT	CASSRESGSNTGELFF
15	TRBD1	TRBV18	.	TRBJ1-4	TGTGCCAGCTCACCAGGACAGGGGATTCGCGAAAAACTGTTTTTT	CASSPGQGIREKLFF
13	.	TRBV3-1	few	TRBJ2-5	TGTGCCAGCAGCCAAGACAGTGGGGAGACCCAGTACTTC	CASSQDSGETQYF
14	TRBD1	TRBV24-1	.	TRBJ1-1	TGTGCCACCAGTGATTCGGGACAGGGGGCGAAAGCTTTCTTT	CATSDSGQGAKAFF
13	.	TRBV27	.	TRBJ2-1	TGTGCCAGCAGTCTCCCGTCGGGCTATGAGCAGTTCTTC	CASSLPSGYEQFF
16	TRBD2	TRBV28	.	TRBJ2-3	TGTGCCAGCAGTTTCGTCCTAGCGGGGGTCACAGATACGCAGTATTTT	CASSFVLAGVTDTQYF
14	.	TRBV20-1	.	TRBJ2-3	TGCAGTGCTCTTTCGCCCAGCCCCCCAGATACGCAGTATTTT	CSALSPSPPDTQYF
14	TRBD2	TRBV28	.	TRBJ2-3	TGTGCCAGCCTAGCGGGGGGGTACACAGATACGCAGTATTTT	CASLAGGYTDTQYF
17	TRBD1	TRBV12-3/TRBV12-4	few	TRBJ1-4	TGTGCCAGCACCGTGGCCACGGAGGGGGCGCGGGCTGAAAAACTGTTTTTT	CASTVATEGARAEKLFF
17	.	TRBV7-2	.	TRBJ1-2	TGTGCCAGCAGCTTTTCGGCCCCCGGGGGGGACCCTTATGGCTACACCTTC	CASSFSAPGGDPYGYTF
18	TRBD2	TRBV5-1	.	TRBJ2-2	TGCGCCAGCAGCTTGGGTCCGAGAGGGACTAGAGATGCCGGGGAGCTGTTTTTT	CASSLGPRGTRDAGELFF
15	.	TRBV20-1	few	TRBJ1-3	TGCAGTGCCCCTCGGGGCGGAAGCTCTGGAAACACCATATATTTT	CSAPRGGSSGNTIYF
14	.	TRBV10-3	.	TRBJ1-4	TGTGCCATCAGTGGTGATCTTTCTAATGAAAAACTGTTTTTT	CAISGDLSNEKLFF
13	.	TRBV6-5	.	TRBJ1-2	TGTGCCAGCAGCAGAGGACAGAGCTATGGCTACACCTTC	CASSRGQSYGYTF
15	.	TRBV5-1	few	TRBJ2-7	TGCGCCAGCAGCTTGGAAAGAACTTCTCCAGGGGAGCAGTACTTC	CASSLERTSPGEQYF
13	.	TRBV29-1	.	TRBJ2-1	TGCAGCGTTGAATTAGACCAGGGGATTGAGCAGTTCTTC	CSVELDQGIEQFF
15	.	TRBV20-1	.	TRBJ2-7	TGCAGTGCTAGAGCTCTAAAGGGATTTCGGTACGAGCAGTACTTC	CSARALKGFRYEQYF
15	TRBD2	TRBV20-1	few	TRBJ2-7	TGCAGTGCTAGGACCCTGACTAGCGGGGGATACGAGCAGTACTTC	CSARTLTSGGYEQYF
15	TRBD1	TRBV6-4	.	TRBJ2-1	TGTGCCAGCAGTGGAGGACAGGGCGACCAGAATGAGCAGTTCTTC	CASSGGQGDQNEQFF
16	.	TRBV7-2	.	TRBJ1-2	TGTGCCAGCAGCTTAGCGGGAGGGGCAGGGTTTTATGACTACACCTTC	CASSLAGGAGFYDYTF
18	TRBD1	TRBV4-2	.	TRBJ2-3	TGTGCCGGCAGCCAGGTTACTTCCGGGACAGGGGACGCAGATACGCAGTATTTT	CAGSQVTSGTGDADTQYF
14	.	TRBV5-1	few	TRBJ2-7	TGCGCCAGCAGCTTGGACCAGCCCCCTAGGGAGCAGTACTTC	CASSLDQPPREQYF
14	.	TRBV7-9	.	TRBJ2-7	TGTGCCTGCAGCTCGGCAGGCAGCTCCTACGAGCAGTACTTC	CACSSAGSSYEQYF
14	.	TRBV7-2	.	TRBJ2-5	TGTGCCAGCAGCTTAGGGAGGCAGAGCAATGAGCAGTACTTC	CASSLGRQSNEQYF
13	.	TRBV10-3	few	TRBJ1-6	TGTGCCAACAAAGGGGACGAGGGGTCACCCCTCCACTTT	CANKGDEGSPLHF